A selection of T cell receptor beta chains follows, all from one sample in a study of early T cells in non-severe SARS-CoV-2 infection. TCRdb reprocessed the 5' RACE reads via MiXCR and lists one record per CDR3 protein. The sample comprises some 100,000 distinct CDR3 sequences, roughly 14% of which are singletons, and approximately 0.62% rests with the top ten. The sequenced sample consisted of whole blood. The source is an adult who was a healthcare worker with PCR-confirmed SARS-CoV-2 infection or an uninfected control (not recorded which). The CDR3 runs from the conserved cysteine through the conserved F or W. A D gene is named only where the DNA matches it firmly. Only some rows state a clone size, as once, few, many or a class for expanded clones.

j_call d_call clone_size v_call cdr3_nt cdr3_aa
TRBJ1-1 TRBD1 few TRBV12-3/TRBV12-4 TGTGCCAGCAGACCCGCAGGGGGGGGATACACTGAAGCTTTCTTT CASRPAGGGYTEAFF
TRBJ1-5 NA few TRBV29-1 TGCAGCGTTGTGGGTGGGTGGAATCAGCCCCAGCATTTT CSVVGGWNQPQHF
TRBJ2-3 TRBD2 NA TRBV7-3 TGTGCCAGCAGCTTCGGACTAGCGACAGATACGCAGTATTTT CASSFGLATDTQYF
TRBJ2-2 NA many TRBV19 TGTGCCAGTAGGGGGGTTTTTGACACCGGGGAGCTGTTTTTT CASRGVFDTGELFF
TRBJ2-3 NA few TRBV3-1 TGTGCCAGCAGCCAAGTGGGGGGAGATACGCAGTATTTT CASSQVGGDTQYF
TRBJ2-1 TRBD2 NA TRBV3-1 TGTGCCAGCTATAGCGGGGGGCCCGCCAACGAGCAGTTCTTC CASYSGGPANEQFF
TRBJ2-1 NA few TRBV7-2 TGTGCCAGCAGCCCCACCGGCGGGGTAGTGGGTAACAATGAGCAGTTCTTC CASSPTGGVVGNNEQFF
TRBJ2-1 NA few TRBV7-6 TGTGCCAGCAGCTTAGATGTTTGGGGTTTCAACAATGAGCAGTTCTTC CASSLDVWGFNNEQFF
TRBJ2-6 NA few TRBV29-1 TGCAGCGTTGGAGAGCACTCTGGGGCCAACGTCCTGACTTTC CSVGEHSGANVLTF
TRBJ2-5 NA many TRBV7-9 TGTGCCAGCAGCCCTCTATTGGGGGTGGAGACCCAGTACTTC CASSPLLGVETQYF
TRBJ1-3 TRBD1 NA TRBV6-1 TGTTCTACTTCAGGGGGAGTGACTCTGCCCATATATTTT CSTSGGVTLPIYF
TRBJ2-6 TRBD1 NA TRBV30 TGTGCCTGGAATAGAGGGGGCTCTGGAGCCAACGTCCTGACTTTC CAWNRGGSGANVLTF
TRBJ2-2 TRBD2 NA TRBV5-1 TGCGCCAGCAGCGATGAGCGGGGTGCTACCGGGGAGCTGTTTTTT CASSDERGATGELFF
TRBJ1-2 NA many TRBV6-5 TGTGCCAGCAGTTACTCGGGGGGGAGAGGCGGCTACACCTTC CASSYSGGRGGYTF
TRBJ1-2 NA few TRBV4-2 TGTGCCAGCAGCCAAGATGAGGTTGACCGCGCGGGCTACACCTTC CASSQDEVDRAGYTF
TRBJ2-3 NA NA TRBV24-1 TGTGCCACCGGCCCGGACGGGACAGATACGCAGTATTTT CATGPDGTDTQYF
TRBJ1-3 NA NA TRBV4-1 TGCGCCAGCAGCCAAGTGGGTGGCTCTGGAAACACCATATATTTT CASSQVGGSGNTIYF
TRBJ1-3 NA NA TRBV20-1 TGCAGTGCTAGAGGCCAAAGAGGGGACTTCCCCTCTGGAAACACCATATATTTT CSARGQRGDFPSGNTIYF
TRBJ2-5 NA NA TRBV6-6 TGTGCCAGCAGGCGGGACCCTCAAGAGACCCAGTACTTC CASRRDPQETQYF
TRBJ2-5 NA NA TRBV9 TGTGCCAGCAGCGTAGCTCCAGGGCCAGAGACCCAGTACTTC CASSVAPGPETQYF
TRBJ2-1 NA few TRBV30 TGTGCCTGGAGTGTCGGGAACCAGCAGTTCTTC CAWSVGNQQFF
TRBJ2-2 NA few TRBV6-6 TGTGCCAGCAGACAGGGACTGGACACCGGGGAGCTGTTTTTT CASRQGLDTGELFF
TRBJ1-6 TRBD1 few TRBV29-1 TGCAGCGCCGGGACAGATAATTCACCCCTCCACTTT CSAGTDNSPLHF
TRBJ2-5 TRBD1 NA TRBV9 TGTGCCAGCAGCGTGACAGGGGTGGAGACCCAGTACTTC CASSVTGVETQYF
TRBJ2-4 TRBD2 NA TRBV2 TGTGCCAGCGTTCTAGCGGGGGCCCTCGGCAAAAACATTCAGTACTTC CASVLAGALGKNIQYF
TRBJ2-3 NA NA TRBV20-1 TGCAGTGCTAGAGATCCCAGGGGAACAGATACGCAGTATTTT CSARDPRGTDTQYF
TRBJ1-1 TRBD1 few TRBV29-1 TGCAGCGTGTCGACAGGGCGTACTGAAGCTTTCTTT CSVSTGRTEAFF
TRBJ1-6 TRBD1 few TRBV28 TGTGCCAGCTGGACAGGGTATAGTTCACCCCTCCACTTT CASWTGYSSPLHF
TRBJ2-4 TRBD1 NA TRBV6-4 TGTGCCAGCAGTGAGGGACAGGGAAACATTCAGTACTTC CASSEGQGNIQYF